The 10 T cell receptor beta chains presented below share a single source sample, sequenced in a study of CD8 T cells in ankylosing spondylitis. Each CDR3 protein gets one entry after TCRdb re-called the 5' RACE reads with MiXCR. The profile shows around 130,000 distinct CDR3 sequences, about 7% of them singletons. Sequences were obtained from blood, either unsorted or a sorted T cell fraction (not recorded which). The receptors here all came from a male donor with ankylosing spondylitis or in good health (not recorded which).

The V gene is TRBV6-1, the J gene TRBJ2-3; D unresolved. CDR3 length: 16 residues. Per germline, CDR1 MNHNS and CDR2 SASEGT. The germline V and J ends were trimmed by 3 bases and 4 bases, with 17 bases remaining between them. This CDR3 is CASSDSAPPTADTQYF. The CDR3 DNA follows: TGTGCCAGCAGTGATTCGGCGCCTCCCACTGCAGATACGCAGTATTTT.

This clonotype was seen at least ten times. The V call is TRBV7-3, the J call TRBJ2-1, with a possible D match to TRBD1 (6 bases). This CDR3 has 20 amino acids. The V and J ends lost 2 bases and 0 bases respectively, with 23 bases between them. Germline V gives CDR1 SGHTA, CDR2 FQGTGA. CDR3: CASSLSDRLLAVSSYNEQFF. DNA of the CDR3: TGTGCCAGCAGCTTATCGGACAGATTACTTGCGGTCAGCTCCTACAATGAGCAGTTCTTC.

In this sample, this clonotype turned up many times. This rearrangement joins TRBV5-1 to TRBJ2-2; 9 bases fit TRBD1. This CDR3 is built from 15 residues. V shed 3 bases and J 6 bases; nucleotides not matched to a gene: 6. Germline V gives CDR1 SGHRS, CDR2 YFSETQ. The CDR3 here is CASSWRDRVAGELFF. The CDR3 coding sequence is TGCGCCAGCAGCTGGCGGGACAGGGTTGCCGGGGAGCTGTTTTTT.

This clonotype was detected many times. The V call is TRBV20-1, the J call TRBJ2-2, with D perhaps TRBD2 (7 bases). V lost 0 bases and J 1 base, leaving 15 bases between the germline ends. Germline assignment: CDR1 DFQATT and CDR2 SNEGSKA (reference sequence). This CDR3 spans 17 amino acids. The CDR3: CSARDPRGAWNTGELFF. CDR3 bases: TGCAGTGCTAGAGATCCTCGGGGGGCCTGGAACACCGGGGAGCTGTTTTTT.

In this sample, this clonotype turned up many times. The V call is TRBV12-3 or TRBV12-4, the J call TRBJ1-5; tentatively, D is TRBD1 (5 bases). The V gene lost 3 bases and the J gene lost 8 bases, with 17 bases spanning the gap. The CDR3 is 15 residues long. The CDR3 loop is CASSFGQIGGEPQHF. The DNA for the CDR3 is TGTGCCAGCAGTTTCGGACAAATTGGAGGTGAGCCCCAGCATTTT.

This clonotype was picked up many times. J is TRBJ1-5 and V is TRBV28; D unresolved. The CDR3 loop spans 14 amino acids. V lost 3 bases, J lost 7 bases, and 13 bases lay in between. CDR1 and CDR2 (germline): MDHEN, SYDVKM. The DNA for the CDR3 is TGTGCCAGCAGTTTGCTCTCCGCCCAACAGCCCCAGCATTTT. This gives the protein CASSLLSAQQPQHF.

This clonotype was counted at least ten times. The chain combines TRBV5-1 with TRBJ1-2, with TRBD1 as a possible D gene (5 bases). Trimming pared 3 bases from V and 4 bases from J, leaving 10 bases between. Germline-derived CDR1 and CDR2 are SGHRS and YFSETQ. CDR3 length: 13 residues. The CDR3 DNA is TGCGCCAGCAGCTGGGGGGAAAGCTATGGCTACACCTTC. Translating gives CASSWGESYGYTF. The variable domain in full, with the rest retrieved from reference TRBV5-1 and TRBJ1-2, is KAGVTQTPRYLIKTRGQQVTLSCSPISGHRSVSWYQQTPGQGLQFLFEYFSETQRNKGNFPGRFSGRQFSNSRSEMNVSTLELGDSALYLCASSWGESYGYTFGSGTRLTVV.

Many counts were recorded for this clonotype. This sequence joins TRBV5-1 and TRBJ2-2, with 13 bases matching TRBD2. With 0 bases clipped from V and 6 bases from J, the junction kept 2 bases outside the gene matches. Germline assignment: CDR1 SGHRS and CDR2 YFSETQ. This CDR3 contains 16 residues. CDR3 bases: TGCGCCAGCAGCTTGGCCGGGACTAGCGGGGCCGGGGAGCTGTTTTTT. It is translated as CASSLAGTSGAGELFF.

At least ten counts were recorded for this clonotype. The chain uses TRBV11-2 and TRBJ2-3; 10 nucleotides align to TRBD2. The CDR3 length is 15 residues. The V gene end was trimmed by 6 bases and the J gene end by 3 bases; junction bases not matched to a gene: 6. Germline V gene data show CDR1 as SGHAT and CDR2 as FQNNGV. The CDR3 DNA reads as TGTGCCAGCAGTAAACTAGCGGGGAGAACAGATACGCAGTATTTT. Amino acid sequence: CASSKLAGRTDTQYF.

This clonotype was seen ten or more times. This chain links TRBV7-9 with TRBJ2-7; D is perhaps TRBD1 (6 bases). With 3 bases removed from V and 0 bases from J, the gap between germline ends came to 6 bases. The CDR3 consists of 13 residues. The germline V gene has CDR1 SEHNR and CDR2 FQNEAQ (reference sequence). CDR3 protein: CASSLDSSYEQYF. The CDR3 coding sequence is TGTGCCAGCAGCTTGGACAGCTCCTACGAGCAGTACTTC.